The 8 T cell receptor beta chains below come from one sample, sequenced in a study of identical twins. Each CDR3 protein gets one entry after TCRdb re-called the 5' RACE reads with MiXCR. The sample includes roughly 540,000 distinct CDR3 sequences, roughly 21% of them seen just once. A further study also used this sample, focusing on T cells expressing NK-cell markers.

Sequencing was carried out using CD4+ T cells sorted from blood. The receptors derive from a woman between 18 and 29 years old in good health.

The gene calls are TRBV4-2 and TRBJ2-7; TRBD2 might be the D (5 bases). CDR1 is LGHNA and CDR2 is YNFKEQ in the germline V gene. V lost 4 bases to trimming and J lost 3 bases, with 13 bases between them. The CDR3 spans 14 residues. Here the CDR3 DNA reads TGTGCCAGCAGCCTAACGGACGGGAACTACGAGCAGTACTTC. Amino acids: CASSLTDGNYEQYF.

This clonotype was recorded a few times. The chain employs TRBV6-5 and TRBJ2-3, with TRBD2 as a possible D gene (5 bases). The germline V gene encodes CDR1 MNHEY and CDR2 SVGAGI. V dropped 2 bases and J dropped 4 bases, with 13 bases sitting between them. The CDR3 spans 15 residues. The CDR3 DNA reads TGTGCCAGCAGTTACAGTACTAGGCCGGCAGATACGCAGTATTTT. The encoded protein is CASSYSTRPADTQYF.

This clonotype was seen a handful of times. This sequence joins TRBV5-6 and TRBJ1-1, with 7 bases fitting TRBD1. The germline V gene encodes CDR1 SGHDT and CDR2 YYEEEE. Trimming cost V 4 bases and J 1 base; bases outside gene matches: 7. This CDR3 spans 15 amino acids. The CDR3 DNA reads as TGTGCCAGCAGCACCTCTAGGACAGGGAACACTGAAGCTTTCTTT. Its translation: CASSTSRTGNTEAFF.

There are a few counts of this clonotype. The gene calls are TRBV12-3 or TRBV12-4 and TRBJ2-5, with a possible D match to TRBD1 (5 bases). V dropped 3 bases and J dropped 5 bases, with 16 bases sitting between them. The CDR3 contains 15 residues. CDR3 sequence (DNA): TGTGCCAGCAGTTTGAGACAGACCCCCTTGGAGACCCAGTACTTC. It encodes CASSLRQTPLETQYF.

This clonotype turned up a few times. The chain recombines TRBV18 with TRBJ2-1; maybe TRBD2 (6 bases). The CDR3 extends over 15 amino acids. Germline loops: CDR1 KGHSH, CDR2 LQKENI. The germline V and J ends were trimmed by 3 bases and 0 bases, with 9 bases remaining between them. Here the CDR3 reads CASSPLGGSYNEQFF. CDR3 sequence (DNA): TGTGCCAGCTCACCCCTGGGGGGCTCCTACAATGAGCAGTTCTTC. Filled out from reference TRBV18 and TRBJ2-1, the complete variable domain reads NAGVMQNPRHLVRRRGQEARLRCSPMKGHSHVYWYRQLPEEGLKFMVYLQKENIIDESGMPKERFSAEFPKEGPSILRIQQVVRGDSAAYFCASSPLGGSYNEQFFGPGTRLTVL.

The chain uses TRBV20-1 and TRBJ2-5; perhaps D is TRBD1 or TRBD2 (5 bases each). Germline V gene data show CDR1 as DFQATT and CDR2 as SNEGSKA (reference sequence). V was cut by 1 base and J by 3 bases, with 9 bases left in between. The CDR3 spans 13 residues. This chain's CDR3 is CSARVGVEETQYF. The DNA for the CDR3 is TGCAGTGCTAGAGTGGGGGTGGAAGAGACCCAGTACTTC.

This clonotype has at least ten counts. The J gene is TRBJ2-1, the V gene TRBV19; D may be TRBD1 (6 bases). Germline V gene data show CDR1 as LNHDA and CDR2 as SQIVND (reference sequence). Trimming stripped 4 bases from V and 3 bases from J, with 10 bases between. The CDR3 totals 14 residues. The CDR3 nucleotides are TGTGCCAGTAGTAAGGGGGAGATCTACAATGAGCAGTTCTTC. Translating gives CASSKGEIYNEQFF.

The chain has TRBV20-1 and TRBJ2-3, with a tentative D call TRBD2 (6 bases). The CDR3 length is 13 residues. CDR1 and CDR2 from the germline V gene are DFQATT and SNEGSKA (reference sequence). V lost 5 bases and J 2 bases, leaving 11 bases between the germline ends. CDR3 nucleotide sequence: TGCAGTGCTGGAGGGCGGGTCACAGATACGCAGTATTTT. Protein sequence: CSAGGRVTDTQYF.